These 3 T cell receptor beta chains share one sample of origin, sequenced in a study of identifying expanded T cells in peripheral blood. Some clones are missing from TCRdb's copy, which holds only in-frame ones; the method was immunoSEQ multiplex PCR. The sample has tens of thousands of clones, more than 75% seen once. Sample: blood. The receptors here all came from a person aged 18 to 69 in good health.

The chain is built from TRBV4-3 and TRBJ2-3; TRBD2 matches 11 bases. Germline CDR1 LGHNA, CDR2 YSLEER. Unmatched junction bases numbered 5, after V lost 1 base and J lost 2 bases. The CDR3 is made up of 17 amino acids. The CDR3 DNA reads TGCGCCAGCAGCCAAGGTCCTAGCGGGGGGCTCACAGATACGCAGTATTTT. Translating gives CASSQGPSGGLTDTQYF.

The rearrangement links TRBV10-3 to TRBJ2-7; 7 bases are a match to TRBD1. Germline-derived CDR1 and CDR2 are ENHRY and SYGVKD. Unmatched junction bases numbered 7, after V lost 2 bases and J lost 3 bases. The CDR3 runs to 15 residues. CDR3 protein: CAISERDRLIYEQYF. Here the CDR3 DNA reads TGTGCCATCAGTGAGAGGGACAGACTAATCTACGAGCAGTACTTC.

Written as DNA, the CDR3 is TGCAGCGTTCTTGGAGTTCAGTCCATAGGACGGGGGAACACTGAAGCTTTCTTT. It is translated as CSVLGVQSIGRGNTEAFF. The chain uses TRBV29-1 and TRBJ1-1, with D hard to call. Germline loops: CDR1 SQVTM, CDR2 ANQGSEA. The CDR3 contains 18 residues. The V gene lost 5 bases and the J gene lost 1 base, with 26 bases spanning the gap.